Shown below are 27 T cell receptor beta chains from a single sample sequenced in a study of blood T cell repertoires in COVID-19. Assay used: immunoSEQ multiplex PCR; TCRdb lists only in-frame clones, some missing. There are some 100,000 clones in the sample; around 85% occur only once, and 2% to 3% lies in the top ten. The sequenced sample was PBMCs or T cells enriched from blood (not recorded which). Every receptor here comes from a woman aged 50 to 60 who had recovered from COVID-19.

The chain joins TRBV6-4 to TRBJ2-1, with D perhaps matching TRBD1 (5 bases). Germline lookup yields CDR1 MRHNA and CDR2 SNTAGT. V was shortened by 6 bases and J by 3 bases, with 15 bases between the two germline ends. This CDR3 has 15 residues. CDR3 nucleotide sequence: TGTGCCAGCAGCCCTAGATCAGGGTTCTACAATGAGCAGTTCTTC. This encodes CASSPRSGFYNEQFF.

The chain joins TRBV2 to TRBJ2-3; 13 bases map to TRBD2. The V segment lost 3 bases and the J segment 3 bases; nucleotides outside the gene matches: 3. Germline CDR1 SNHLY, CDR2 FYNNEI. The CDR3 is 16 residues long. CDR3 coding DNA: TGTGCCAGCAGTGATGGGACTAGCGGGGTGACAGATACGCAGTATTTT. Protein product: CASSDGTSGVTDTQYF.

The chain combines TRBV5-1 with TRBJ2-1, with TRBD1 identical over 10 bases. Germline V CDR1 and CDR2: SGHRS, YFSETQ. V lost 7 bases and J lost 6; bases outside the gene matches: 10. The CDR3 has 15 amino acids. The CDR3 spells CASVPGTGVSNEQFF. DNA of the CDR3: TGCGCCAGCGTCCCCGGGACAGGGGTTTCCAATGAGCAGTTCTTC.

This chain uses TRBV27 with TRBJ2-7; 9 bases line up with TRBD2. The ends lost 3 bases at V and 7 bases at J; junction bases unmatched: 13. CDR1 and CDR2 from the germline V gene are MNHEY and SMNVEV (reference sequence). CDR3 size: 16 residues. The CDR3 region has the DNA TGTGCCAGCAGTTTCAGGATAGCGGGGGCCAGGGGGGAGCAGTACTTC. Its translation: CASSFRIAGARGEQYF.

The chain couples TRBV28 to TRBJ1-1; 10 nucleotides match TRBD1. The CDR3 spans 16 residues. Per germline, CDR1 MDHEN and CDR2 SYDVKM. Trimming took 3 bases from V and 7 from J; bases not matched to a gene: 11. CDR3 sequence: CASSFPGQGRKIEAFF. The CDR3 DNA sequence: TGTGCCAGCAGTTTCCCGGGACAGGGGCGTAAGATTGAAGCTTTCTTT.

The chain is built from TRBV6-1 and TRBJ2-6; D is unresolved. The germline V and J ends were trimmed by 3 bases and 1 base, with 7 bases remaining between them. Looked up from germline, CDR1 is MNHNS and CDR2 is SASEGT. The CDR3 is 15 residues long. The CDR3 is CASSEAPSGANVLTF. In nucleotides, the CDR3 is TGTGCCAGCAGTGAGGCCCCTTCTGGGGCCAACGTCCTGACTTTC.

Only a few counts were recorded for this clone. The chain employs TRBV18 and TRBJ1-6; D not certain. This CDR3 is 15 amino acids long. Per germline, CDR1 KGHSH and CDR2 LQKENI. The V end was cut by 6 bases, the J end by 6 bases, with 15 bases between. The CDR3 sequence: CASSSDSFLNSPLHF. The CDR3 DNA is TGTGCCAGCTCCTCGGACTCTTTCCTTAATTCACCCCTCCACTTT.

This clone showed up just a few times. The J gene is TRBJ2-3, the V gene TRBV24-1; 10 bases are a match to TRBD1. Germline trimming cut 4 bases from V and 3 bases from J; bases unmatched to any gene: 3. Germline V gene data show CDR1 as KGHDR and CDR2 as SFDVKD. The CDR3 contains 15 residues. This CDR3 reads CATSDPGQGTDTQYF. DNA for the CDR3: TGTGCCACCAGTGACCCGGGACAGGGGACAGATACGCAGTATTTT.

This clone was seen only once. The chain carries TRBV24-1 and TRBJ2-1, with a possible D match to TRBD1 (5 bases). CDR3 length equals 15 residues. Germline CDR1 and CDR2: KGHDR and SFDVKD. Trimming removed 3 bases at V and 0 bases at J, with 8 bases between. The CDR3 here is CATSDGDSSYNEQFF. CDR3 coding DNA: TGTGCCACCAGTGATGGTGACAGCTCCTACAATGAGCAGTTCTTC.

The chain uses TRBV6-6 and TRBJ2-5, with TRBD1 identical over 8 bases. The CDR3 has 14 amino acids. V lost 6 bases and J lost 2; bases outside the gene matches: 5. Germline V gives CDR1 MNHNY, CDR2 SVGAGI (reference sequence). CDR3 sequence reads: CASRRQGSQETQYF. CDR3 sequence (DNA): TGTGCCAGCAGGCGACAGGGGTCACAAGAGACCCAGTACTTC.

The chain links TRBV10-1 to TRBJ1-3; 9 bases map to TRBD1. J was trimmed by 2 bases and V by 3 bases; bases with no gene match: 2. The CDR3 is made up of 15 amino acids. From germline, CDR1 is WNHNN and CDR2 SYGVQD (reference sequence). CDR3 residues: CASSEQGAAGNTIYF. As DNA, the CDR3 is TGCGCCAGCAGTGAACAGGGGGCAGCTGGAAACACCATATATTTT.

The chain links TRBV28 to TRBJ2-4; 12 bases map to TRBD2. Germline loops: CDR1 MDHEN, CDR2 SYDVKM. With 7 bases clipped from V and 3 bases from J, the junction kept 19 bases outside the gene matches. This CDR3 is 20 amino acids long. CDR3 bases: TGTGCCAGCAATACAGGGGGCTCGGCTAGCGGGAGGGCCGTCAAAAACATTCAGTACTTC. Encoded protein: CASNTGGSASGRAVKNIQYF.

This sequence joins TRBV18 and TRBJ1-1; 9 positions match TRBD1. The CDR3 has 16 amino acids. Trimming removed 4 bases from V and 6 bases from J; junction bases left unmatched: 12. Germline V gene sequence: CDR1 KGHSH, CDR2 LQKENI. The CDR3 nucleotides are TGTGCCAGCTCACTAACACAGGGGGCGCGAAGGTCTGAAGCTTTCTTT. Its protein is CASSLTQGARRSEAFF.

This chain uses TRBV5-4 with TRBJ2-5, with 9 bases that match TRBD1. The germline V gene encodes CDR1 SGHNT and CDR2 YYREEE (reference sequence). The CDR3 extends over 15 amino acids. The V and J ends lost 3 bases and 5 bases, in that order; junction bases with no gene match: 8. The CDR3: CASSSPGQGLETQYF. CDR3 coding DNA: TGTGCCAGCAGCTCCCCGGGACAGGGTTTGGAGACCCAGTACTTC.

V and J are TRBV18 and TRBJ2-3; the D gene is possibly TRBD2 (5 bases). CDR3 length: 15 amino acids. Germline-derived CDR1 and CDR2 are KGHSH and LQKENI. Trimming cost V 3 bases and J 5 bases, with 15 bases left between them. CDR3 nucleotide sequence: TGTGCCAGCTCACCGGGATCCCCTGAGGGAGATACGCAGTATTTT. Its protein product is CASSPGSPEGDTQYF.

DNA for the CDR3: TGTGCCAGCATCGAACTAGCGGGAGGATCCTACAATGAGCAGTTCTTC. The encoded protein is CASIELAGGSYNEQFF. The chain recombines TRBV7-6 with TRBJ2-1; 12 bases line up with TRBD2. The CDR3 runs 16 residues. Looked up from germline, CDR1 is SGHVS and CDR2 is FNYEAQ. Trimming at V came to 7 bases and at J to 1 base, leaving 5 bases not matched to a gene.

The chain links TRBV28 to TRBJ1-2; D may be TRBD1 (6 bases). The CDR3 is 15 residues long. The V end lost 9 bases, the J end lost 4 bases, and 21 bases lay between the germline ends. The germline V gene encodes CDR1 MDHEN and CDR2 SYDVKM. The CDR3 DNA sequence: TGTGCCAGATTCCGGGACATCCGGAGCGTCTATGGCTACACCTTC. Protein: CARFRDIRSVYGYTF.

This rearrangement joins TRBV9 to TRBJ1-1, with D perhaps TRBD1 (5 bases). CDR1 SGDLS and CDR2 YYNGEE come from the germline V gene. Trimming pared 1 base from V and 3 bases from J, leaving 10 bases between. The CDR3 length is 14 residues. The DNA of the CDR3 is TGTGCCAGCAGCGTACAGGGAGGAGACACTGAAGCTTTCTTT. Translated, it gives CASSVQGGDTEAFF.

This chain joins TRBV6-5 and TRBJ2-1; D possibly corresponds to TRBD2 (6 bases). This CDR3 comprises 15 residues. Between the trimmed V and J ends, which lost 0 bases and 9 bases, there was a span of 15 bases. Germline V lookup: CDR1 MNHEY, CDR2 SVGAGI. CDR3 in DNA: TGTGCCAGCAGTTACTCGAGTATCCGGAGGGGTGAGCAGTTCTTC. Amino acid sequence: CASSYSSIRRGEQFF.

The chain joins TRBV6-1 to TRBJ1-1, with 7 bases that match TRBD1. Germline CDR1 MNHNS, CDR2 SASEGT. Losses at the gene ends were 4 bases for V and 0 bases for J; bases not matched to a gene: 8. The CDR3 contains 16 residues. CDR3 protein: CASSGGDSFLNTEAFF. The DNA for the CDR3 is TGTGCCAGCAGTGGGGGGGACAGCTTTTTGAACACTGAAGCTTTCTTT.

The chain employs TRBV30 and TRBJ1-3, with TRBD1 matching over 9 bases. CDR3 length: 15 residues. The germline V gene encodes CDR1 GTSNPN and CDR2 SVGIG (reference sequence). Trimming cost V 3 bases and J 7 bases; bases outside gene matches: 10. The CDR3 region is CAWSTPGQGWNTIYF. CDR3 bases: TGTGCCTGGAGCACTCCGGGACAGGGATGGAACACCATATATTTT.

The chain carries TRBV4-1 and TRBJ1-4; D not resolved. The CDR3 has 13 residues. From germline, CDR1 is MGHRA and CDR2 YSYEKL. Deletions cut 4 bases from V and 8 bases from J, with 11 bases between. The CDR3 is CASSLAPREKLFF. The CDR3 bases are TGCGCCAGCAGCCTTGCTCCCAGGGAAAAACTGTTTTTT.

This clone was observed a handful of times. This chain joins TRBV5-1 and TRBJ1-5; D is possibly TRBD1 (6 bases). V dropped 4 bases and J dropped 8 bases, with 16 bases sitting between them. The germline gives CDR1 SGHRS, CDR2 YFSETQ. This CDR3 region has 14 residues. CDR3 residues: CASSPTGPREPQHF. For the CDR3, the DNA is TGCGCCAGCAGCCCGACAGGCCCTAGGGAGCCCCAGCATTTT.

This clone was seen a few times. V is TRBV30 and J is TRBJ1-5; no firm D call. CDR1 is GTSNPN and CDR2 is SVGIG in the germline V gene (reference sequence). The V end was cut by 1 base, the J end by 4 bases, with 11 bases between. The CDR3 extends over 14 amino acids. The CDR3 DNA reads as TGTGCCTGGAGTGGTTCAAACAGTAATCAGCCCCAGCATTTT. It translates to CAWSGSNSNQPQHF. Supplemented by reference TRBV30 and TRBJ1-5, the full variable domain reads SQTIHQWPATLVQPVGSPLSLECTVEGTSNPNLYWYRQAAGRGLQLLFYSVGIGQISSEVPQNLSASRPQDRQFILSSKKLLLSDSGFYLCAWSGSNSNQPQHFGDGTRLSIL.

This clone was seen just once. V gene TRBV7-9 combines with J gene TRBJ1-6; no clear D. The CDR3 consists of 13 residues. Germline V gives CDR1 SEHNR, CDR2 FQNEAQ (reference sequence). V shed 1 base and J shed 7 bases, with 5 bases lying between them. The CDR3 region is CASSLDENSPLHF. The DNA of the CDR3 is TGTGCCAGCAGCTTAGATGAGAATTCACCCCTCCACTTT.

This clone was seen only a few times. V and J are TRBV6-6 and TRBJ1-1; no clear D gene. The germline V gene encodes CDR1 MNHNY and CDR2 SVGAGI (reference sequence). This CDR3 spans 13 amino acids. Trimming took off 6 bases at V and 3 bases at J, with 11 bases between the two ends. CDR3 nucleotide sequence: TGTGCCAGCAGGCAAGAGGGTTACACTGAAGCTTTCTTT. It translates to CASRQEGYTEAFF.

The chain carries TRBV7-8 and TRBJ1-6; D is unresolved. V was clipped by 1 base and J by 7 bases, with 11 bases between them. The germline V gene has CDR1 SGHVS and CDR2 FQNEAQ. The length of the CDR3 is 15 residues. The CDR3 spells CASSLERLRNSPLHF. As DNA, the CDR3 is TGTGCCAGCAGCTTAGAGCGACTCCGGAATTCACCCCTCCACTTT.